This entry is about one T cell receptor beta chain. This specimen belongs to a study of pediatric ulcerative colitis. With V trimmed by 4 bases and J by 4 bases, 7 bases remained unmatched. The germline CDR1 and CDR2 sequences are MDHEN and SYDVKM. This CDR3 spans 15 amino acids. Sequencing used immunoSEQ multiplex PCR; TCRdb keeps in-frame clones, though not all of them. The sample lists fewer than 45,000 clones, over 80% occurring once. The chain uses TRBV28 and TRBJ2-1; 7 nucleotides match TRBD2. The sequence derives from a girl aged 10 to 17 with moderate ulcerative colitis. Sequencing used blood. CDR3 in DNA: TGTGCCAGCAGTTCTACCGGGACTACTTACAATGAGCAGTTCTTC. This translates into CASSSTGTTYNEQFF.